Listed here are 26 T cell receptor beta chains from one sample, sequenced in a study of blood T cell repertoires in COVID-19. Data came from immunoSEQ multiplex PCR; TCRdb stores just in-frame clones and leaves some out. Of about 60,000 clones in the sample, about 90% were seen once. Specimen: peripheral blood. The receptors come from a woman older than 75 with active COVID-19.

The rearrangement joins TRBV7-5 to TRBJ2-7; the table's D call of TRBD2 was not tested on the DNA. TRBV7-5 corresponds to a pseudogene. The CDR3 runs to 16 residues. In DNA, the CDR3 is TGTGCCAGAAGCCCCGGTGGGGGGGCCGACTCCTACGAGCAGTACTTC. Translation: CARSPGGGADSYEQYF.

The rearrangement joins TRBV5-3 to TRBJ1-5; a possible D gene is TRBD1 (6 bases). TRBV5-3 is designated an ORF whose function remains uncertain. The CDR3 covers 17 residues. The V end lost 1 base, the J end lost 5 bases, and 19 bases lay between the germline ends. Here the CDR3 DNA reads TGTGCCAGAAGCTTGAGGAGCGGGACACCCGGTCATCAGCCCCAGCATTTT. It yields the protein CARSLRSGTPGHQPQHF.

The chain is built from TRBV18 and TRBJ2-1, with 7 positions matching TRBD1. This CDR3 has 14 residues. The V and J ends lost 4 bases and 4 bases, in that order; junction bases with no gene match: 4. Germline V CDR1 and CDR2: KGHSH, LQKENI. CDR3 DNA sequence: TGTGCCAGCTCACAGGGGGCGGTTTACAATGAGCAGTTCTTC. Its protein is CASSQGAVYNEQFF.

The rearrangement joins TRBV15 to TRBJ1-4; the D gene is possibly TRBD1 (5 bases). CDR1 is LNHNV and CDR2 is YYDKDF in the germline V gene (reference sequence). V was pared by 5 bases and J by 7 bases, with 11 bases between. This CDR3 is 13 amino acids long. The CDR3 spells CATSGGTFEKLFF. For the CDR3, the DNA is TGTGCCACCAGCGGAGGGACTTTTGAAAAACTGTTTTTT. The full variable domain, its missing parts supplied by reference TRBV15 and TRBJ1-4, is DAMVIQNPRYQVTQFGKPVTLSCSQTLNHNVMYWYQQKSSQAPKLLFHYYDKDFNNEADTPDNFQSRRPNTSFCFLDIRSPGLGDTAMYLCATSGGTFEKLFFGSGTQLSVL.

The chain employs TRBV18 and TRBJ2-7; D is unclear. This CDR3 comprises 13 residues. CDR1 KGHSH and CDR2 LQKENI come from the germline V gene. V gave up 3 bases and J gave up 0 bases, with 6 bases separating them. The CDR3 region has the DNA TGTGCCAGCTCACCCCCCAACTCCTACGAGCAGTACTTC. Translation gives CASSPPNSYEQYF.

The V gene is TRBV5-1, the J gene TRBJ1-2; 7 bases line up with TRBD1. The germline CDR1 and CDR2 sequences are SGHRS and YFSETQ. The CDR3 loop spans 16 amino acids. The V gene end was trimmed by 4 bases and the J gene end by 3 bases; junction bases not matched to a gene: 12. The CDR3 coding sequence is TGCGCCAGCAGCCGGGAAGAGCGAGGGGGCGACTATGGCTACACCTTC. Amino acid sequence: CASSREERGGDYGYTF.

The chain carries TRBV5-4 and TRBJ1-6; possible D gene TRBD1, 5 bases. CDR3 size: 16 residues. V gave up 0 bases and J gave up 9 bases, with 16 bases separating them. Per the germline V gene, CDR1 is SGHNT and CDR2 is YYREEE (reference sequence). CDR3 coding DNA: TGTGCCAGCAGCTTGGTGGGGCAGGGCGTTGGTTCACCCCTCCACTTT. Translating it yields CASSLVGQGVGSPLHF.

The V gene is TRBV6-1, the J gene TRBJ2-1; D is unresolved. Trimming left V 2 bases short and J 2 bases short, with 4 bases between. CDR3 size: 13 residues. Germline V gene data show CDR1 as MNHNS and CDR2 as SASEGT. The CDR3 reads CASSEQAYNEQFF. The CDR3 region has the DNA TGTGCCAGCAGTGAACAGGCCTACAATGAGCAGTTCTTC.

The CDR3 region has the DNA TGTGCCAGCAGTTTATCAGGGATTGAAGCTTTCTTT. The encoded protein is CASSLSGIEAFF. The chain links TRBV6-5 to TRBJ1-1; tentatively, D is TRBD1 (5 bases). Trimming removed 4 bases at V and 7 bases at J, with 10 bases between. Germline V gene sequence: CDR1 MNHEY, CDR2 SVGAGI. The CDR3 sequence is 12 residues long.

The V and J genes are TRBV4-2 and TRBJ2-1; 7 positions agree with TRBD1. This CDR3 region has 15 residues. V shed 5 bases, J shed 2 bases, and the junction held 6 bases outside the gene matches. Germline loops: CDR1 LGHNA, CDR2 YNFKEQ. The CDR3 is CASSSGTEAYNEQFF. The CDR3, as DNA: TGTGCCAGCAGCTCCGGGACAGAGGCCTACAATGAGCAGTTCTTC.

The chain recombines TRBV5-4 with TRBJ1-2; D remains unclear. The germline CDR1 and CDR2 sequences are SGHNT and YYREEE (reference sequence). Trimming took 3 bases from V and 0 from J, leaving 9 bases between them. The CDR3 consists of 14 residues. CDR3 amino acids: CASSSGEANYGYTF. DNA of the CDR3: TGTGCCAGCAGCTCGGGAGAAGCTAACTATGGCTACACCTTC.

The CDR3 sequence is CASSPLTSGGGVRFF. In DNA, the CDR3 is TGTGCCAGCAGTCCCCTGACTAGCGGGGGGGGCGTACGGTTCTTC. V is TRBV6-6 and J is TRBJ2-1, with TRBD2 identical over 14 bases. CDR3 length equals 15 residues. The J segment lost 15 bases and the V segment lost 5 bases, leaving 12 bases of the junction unmatched. CDR1 and CDR2 (germline): MNHNY, SVGAGI (reference sequence).

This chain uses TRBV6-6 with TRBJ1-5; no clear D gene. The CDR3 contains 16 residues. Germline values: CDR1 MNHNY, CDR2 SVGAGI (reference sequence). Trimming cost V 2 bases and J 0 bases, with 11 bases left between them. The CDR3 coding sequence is TGTGCCAGCAGTTACCGGGGTTCTACTAGCAATCAGCCCCAGCATTTT. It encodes CASSYRGSTSNQPQHF.

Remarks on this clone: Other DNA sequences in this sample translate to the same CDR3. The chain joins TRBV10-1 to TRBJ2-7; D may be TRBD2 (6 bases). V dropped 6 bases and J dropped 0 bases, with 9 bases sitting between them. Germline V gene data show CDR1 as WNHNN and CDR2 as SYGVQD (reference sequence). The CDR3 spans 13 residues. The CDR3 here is CASSPGLSYEQYF. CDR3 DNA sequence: TGCGCCAGCAGCCCGGGACTCTCCTACGAGCAGTACTTC.

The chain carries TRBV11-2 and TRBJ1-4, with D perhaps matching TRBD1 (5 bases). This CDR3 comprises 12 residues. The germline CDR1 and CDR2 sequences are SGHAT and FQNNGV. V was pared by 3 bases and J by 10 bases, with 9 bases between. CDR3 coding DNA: TGTGCCAGCAGCTTTAACGGGGGAAAACTGTTTTTT. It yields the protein CASSFNGGKLFF.

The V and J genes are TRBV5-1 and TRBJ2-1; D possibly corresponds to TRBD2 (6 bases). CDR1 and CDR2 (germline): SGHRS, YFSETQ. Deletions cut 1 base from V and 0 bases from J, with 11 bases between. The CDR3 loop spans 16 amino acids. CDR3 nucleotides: TGCGCCAGCAGCTTGAGGACTACCGACTCCTACAATGAGCAGTTCTTC. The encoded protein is CASSLRTTDSYNEQFF.

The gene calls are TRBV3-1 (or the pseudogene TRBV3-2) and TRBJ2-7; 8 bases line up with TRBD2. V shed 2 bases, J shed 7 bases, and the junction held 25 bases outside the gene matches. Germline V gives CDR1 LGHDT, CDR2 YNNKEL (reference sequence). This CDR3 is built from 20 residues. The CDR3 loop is CASSQYPGMDRGGLLGEQYF. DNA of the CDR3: TGTGCCAGCAGCCAATACCCTGGGATGGATCGCGGGGGGCTTCTGGGGGAGCAGTACTTC.

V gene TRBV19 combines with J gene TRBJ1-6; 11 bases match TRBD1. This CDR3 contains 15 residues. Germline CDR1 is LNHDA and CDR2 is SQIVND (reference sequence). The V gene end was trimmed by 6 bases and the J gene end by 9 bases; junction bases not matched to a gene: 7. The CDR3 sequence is CASRTPGQGGSPLHF. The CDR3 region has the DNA TGTGCCAGTAGGACACCGGGACAGGGGGGTTCACCCCTCCACTTT.

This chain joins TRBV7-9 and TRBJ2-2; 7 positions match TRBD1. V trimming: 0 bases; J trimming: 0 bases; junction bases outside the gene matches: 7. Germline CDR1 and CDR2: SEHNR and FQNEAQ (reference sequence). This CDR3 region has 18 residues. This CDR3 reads CASSLAGTALSNTGELFF. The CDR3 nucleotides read TGTGCCAGCAGCTTAGCCGGGACAGCCCTGTCGAACACCGGGGAGCTGTTTTTT.

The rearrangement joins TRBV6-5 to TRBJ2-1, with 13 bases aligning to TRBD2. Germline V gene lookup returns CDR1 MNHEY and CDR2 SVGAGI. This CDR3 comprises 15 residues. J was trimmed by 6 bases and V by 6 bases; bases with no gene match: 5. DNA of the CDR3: TGTGCCAGCAGGAGACTAGCGGGGGGTAGCAATGAGCAGTTCTTC. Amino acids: CASRRLAGGSNEQFF.

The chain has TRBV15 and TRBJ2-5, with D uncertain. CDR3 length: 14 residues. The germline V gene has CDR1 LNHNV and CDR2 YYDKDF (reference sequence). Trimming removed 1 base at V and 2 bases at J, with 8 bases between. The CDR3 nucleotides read TGTGCCACCAGCAGAGGTCTGTCTCAAGAGACCCAGTACTTC. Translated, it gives CATSRGLSQETQYF.

The CDR3 protein is CASSEGRGGLEQFF. The CDR3 DNA reads as TGTGCCAGCAGTGAAGGGCGGGGGGGCCTTGAGCAGTTCTTC. The chain is built from TRBV28 and TRBJ2-1; TRBD2 matches at 9 bases. CDR1 MDHEN and CDR2 SYDVKM come from the germline V gene. There are 14 residues in the CDR3. V dropped 5 bases and J dropped 9; count of bases not matched to a gene: 8.

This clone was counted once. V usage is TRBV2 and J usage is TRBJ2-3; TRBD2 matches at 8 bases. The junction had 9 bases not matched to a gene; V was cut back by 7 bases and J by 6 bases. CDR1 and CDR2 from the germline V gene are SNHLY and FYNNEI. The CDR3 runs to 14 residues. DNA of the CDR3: TGTGCCAGCATAAGTCGGGGCGGGGGGGATACGCAGTATTTT. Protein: CASISRGGGDTQYF.

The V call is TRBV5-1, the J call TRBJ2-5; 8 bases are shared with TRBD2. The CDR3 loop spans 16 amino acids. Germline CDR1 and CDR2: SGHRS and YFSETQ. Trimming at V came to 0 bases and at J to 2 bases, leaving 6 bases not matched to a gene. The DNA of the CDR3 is TGCGCCAGCAGCTTGGGTCCAGCGGGAGCACAAGAGACCCAGTACTTC. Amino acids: CASSLGPAGAQETQYF.

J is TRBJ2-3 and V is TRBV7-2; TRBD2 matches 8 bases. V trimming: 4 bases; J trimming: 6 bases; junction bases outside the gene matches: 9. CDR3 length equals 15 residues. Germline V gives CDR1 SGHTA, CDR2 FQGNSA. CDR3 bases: TGTGCCAGCAGCTATTATAGCGGGGCAGGGGATACGCAGTATTTT. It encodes CASSYYSGAGDTQYF. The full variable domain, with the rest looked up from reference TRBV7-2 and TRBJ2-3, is GAGVSQSPSNKVTEKGKDVELRCDPISGHTALYWYRQSLGQGLEFLIYFQGNSAPDKSGLPSDRFSAERTGGSVSTLTIQRTQQEDSAVYLCASSYYSGAGDTQYFGPGTRLTVL.

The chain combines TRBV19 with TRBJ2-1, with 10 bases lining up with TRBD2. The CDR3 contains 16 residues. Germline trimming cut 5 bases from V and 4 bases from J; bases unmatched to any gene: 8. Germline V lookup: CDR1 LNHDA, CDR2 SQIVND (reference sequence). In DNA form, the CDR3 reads TGTGCCAGTAGTTCGTCTAGCGGGGGCCCTTACAATGAGCAGTTCTTC. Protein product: CASSSSSGGPYNEQFF.